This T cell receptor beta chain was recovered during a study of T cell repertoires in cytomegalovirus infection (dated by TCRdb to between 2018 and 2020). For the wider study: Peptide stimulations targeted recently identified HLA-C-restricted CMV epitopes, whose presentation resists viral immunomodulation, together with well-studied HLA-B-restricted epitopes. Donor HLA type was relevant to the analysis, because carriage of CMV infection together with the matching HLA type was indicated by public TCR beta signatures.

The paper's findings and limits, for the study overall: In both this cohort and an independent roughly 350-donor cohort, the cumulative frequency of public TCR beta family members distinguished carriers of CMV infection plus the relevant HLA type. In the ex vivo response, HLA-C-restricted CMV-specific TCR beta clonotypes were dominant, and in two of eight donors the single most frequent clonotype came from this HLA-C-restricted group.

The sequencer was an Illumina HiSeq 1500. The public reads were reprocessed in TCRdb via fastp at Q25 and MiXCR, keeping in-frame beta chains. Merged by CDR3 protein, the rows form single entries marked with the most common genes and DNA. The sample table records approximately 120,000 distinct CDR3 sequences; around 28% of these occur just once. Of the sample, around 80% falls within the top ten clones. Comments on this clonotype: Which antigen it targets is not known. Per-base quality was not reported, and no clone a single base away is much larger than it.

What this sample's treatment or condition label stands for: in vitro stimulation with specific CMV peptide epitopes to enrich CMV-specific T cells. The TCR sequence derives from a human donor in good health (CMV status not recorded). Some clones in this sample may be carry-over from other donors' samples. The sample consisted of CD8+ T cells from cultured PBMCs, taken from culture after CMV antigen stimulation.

The CDR3 in this case is CASSDLTDTQYF. The sequenced DNA: TGTGCCAGCAGCGATCTGACAGATACGCAGTATTTT. The rearrangement combines TRBV6-1 with TRBJ2-3; confidence is insufficient to name the D gene. From the germline V gene, CDR1 is MNHNS and CDR2 is SASEGT. Spanning cysteine to phenylalanine, the CDR3 consists of 12 amino acids. Of the read, only the CDR3 DNA is kept; its 36 bases are in frame from base 1. V loses 6 bases of germline sequence and J loses 3 bases, and the interval between the two ends is 7 bases.